Described below is a single T cell receptor beta chain sequence and its context. This sample stems from a study of T cell changes during pregnancy in multiple sclerosis. Germline CDR1 and CDR2: SGHTA and FQGTGA. V lost 8 bases and J lost 5; bases outside the gene matches: 10. The CDR3 has 15 amino acids. Some clones are missing from TCRdb's copy, which holds only in-frame ones; the method was immunoSEQ multiplex PCR. The profile shows roughly 66,000 clones, around 92% of them singletons. Sample: peripheral blood, taken in the first trimester of pregnancy. V and J are TRBV7-3 and TRBJ2-3, with 10 bases matching TRBD2. This sequence originates from a female donor with multiple sclerosis, enrolled in a pregnancy study. The chain's CDR3 is CASGRIQREGDTQYF. The CDR3 coding sequence is TGTGCCAGCGGCCGTATTCAGCGGGAGGGAGATACGCAGTATTTT.